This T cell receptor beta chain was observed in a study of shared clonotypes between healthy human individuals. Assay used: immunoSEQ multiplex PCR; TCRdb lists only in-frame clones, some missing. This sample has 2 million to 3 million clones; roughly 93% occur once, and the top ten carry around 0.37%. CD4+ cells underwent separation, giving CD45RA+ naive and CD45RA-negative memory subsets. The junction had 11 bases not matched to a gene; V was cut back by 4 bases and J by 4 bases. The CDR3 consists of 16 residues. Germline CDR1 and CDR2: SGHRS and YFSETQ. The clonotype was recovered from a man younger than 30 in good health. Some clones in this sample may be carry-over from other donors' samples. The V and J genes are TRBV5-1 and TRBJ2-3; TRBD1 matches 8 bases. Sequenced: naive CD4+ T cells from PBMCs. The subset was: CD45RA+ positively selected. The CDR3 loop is CASSRSKGQGPDTQYF. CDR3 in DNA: TGCGCCAGCAGCCGATCAAAAGGACAGGGACCAGATACGCAGTATTTT.